The 16 T cell receptor beta chains below were found in one sample sequenced in a study of T cell responses to AZD1222 COVID-19 vaccine. Profiled with immunoSEQ multiplex PCR; TCRdb holds only in-frame clones, not every one. The table records 130,000 or so clones, around 86% of them present only once. Material: peripheral blood, obtained 28 days after the second AZD1222 dose. The receptors come from an adult who received the AZD1222 COVID-19 vaccine.

V usage is TRBV5-1 and J usage is TRBJ2-1; D not certain. Germline V gene sequence: CDR1 SGHRS, CDR2 YFSETQ. Trimming removed 4 bases at V and 7 bases at J, with 9 bases between. The CDR3 has 12 residues. The DNA of the CDR3 is TGCGCCAGCAGCAACGACATTAATGAGCAGTTCTTC. Its protein is CASSNDINEQFF.

This chain uses TRBV11-3 with TRBJ2-5; D possibly uses TRBD1 or TRBD2 (5 bases each). The CDR3 length is 15 residues. The germline V gene has CDR1 SGHNT and CDR2 YENEEA. Trimming shortened V by 1 base and J by 5 bases, and 14 bases separated the two germline ends. The CDR3 sequence: CASSLGGTSVETQYF. The CDR3 DNA follows: TGTGCCAGCAGCTTAGGGGGGACCTCGGTTGAGACCCAGTACTTC.

The V and J genes are TRBV15 and TRBJ1-4; D remains ambiguous. The V gene's germline CDR1 is LNHNV and CDR2 YYDKDF (reference sequence). Trimming took off 1 base at V and 6 bases at J, with 9 bases between the two ends. This CDR3 is built from 14 residues. The CDR3 loop is CATSRGGDDEKLFF. The CDR3 DNA sequence: TGTGCCACCAGCAGAGGTGGGGATGATGAAAAACTGTTTTTT.

The chain is built from TRBV7-2 and TRBJ2-1; D perhaps matches TRBD2 (5 bases). Germline V gene lookup returns CDR1 SGHTA and CDR2 FQGNSA. The germline V and J ends were trimmed by 5 bases and 6 bases, with 14 bases remaining between them. CDR3 length: 14 residues. CDR3 DNA sequence: TGTGCCAGCAGCCCCCCGAGGGTTTTCAATGAGCAGTTCTTC. It specifies CASSPPRVFNEQFF.

The chain links TRBV3-1 (or the pseudogene TRBV3-2) to TRBJ2-7; TRBD1 aligns across 7 bases. The CDR3 sequence is 16 residues long. Germline trimming cut 1 base from V and 6 bases from J; bases unmatched to any gene: 12. Germline CDR1 is LGHDT and CDR2 is YNNKEL (reference sequence). The CDR3 nucleotides are TGTGCCAGCAGCCAAGGCAGGGGGACAATCCGGGGCGAGCAGTACTTC. It encodes CASSQGRGTIRGEQYF.

This rearrangement joins TRBV30 to TRBJ2-7, with TRBD1 matching 9 bases. This CDR3 spans 14 amino acids. CDR1 is GTSNPN and CDR2 is SVGIG in the germline V gene (reference sequence). V dropped 7 bases and J dropped 3; count of bases not matched to a gene: 10. This chain's CDR3 is CAFSLDRGRYEQYF. CDR3 bases: TGTGCCTTCAGCCTGGACAGGGGTCGCTACGAGCAGTACTTC.

The chain is built from TRBV27 and TRBJ1-4; D remains unclear. Germline lookup yields CDR1 MNHEY and CDR2 SMNVEV (reference sequence). Trimming left V 2 bases short and J 2 bases short, with 6 bases between. The CDR3 sequence is 14 residues long. The CDR3: CASSLVGTNEKLFF. CDR3 in DNA: TGTGCCAGCAGTTTAGTAGGGACTAATGAAAAACTGTTTTTT.

The J gene is TRBJ1-1, the V gene TRBV28, with D maybe TRBD1 (5 bases). Germline V gene data show CDR1 as MDHEN and CDR2 as SYDVKM. Trimming stripped 5 bases from V and 12 bases from J, with 22 bases between. The CDR3 spans 14 residues. In DNA, the CDR3 is TGTGCCAGCAGTCAAACATTGGGGCCCACGGCGACTTTCTTT. This encodes CASSQTLGPTATFF.

The chain recombines TRBV7-9 with TRBJ2-3; D is ambiguous. The V gene's germline CDR1 is SEHNR and CDR2 FQNEAQ (reference sequence). Trimming left V 1 base short and J 0 bases short, with 2 bases between. CDR3 length: 13 amino acids. CDR3 residues: CASSLVSTDTQYF. For the CDR3, the DNA is TGTGCCAGCAGCTTAGTTAGCACAGATACGCAGTATTTT.

This chain joins TRBV28 and TRBJ1-2; 7 bases agree with TRBD1. The CDR3 is 14 residues long. Trimming cost V 6 bases and J 4 bases; bases outside gene matches: 8. The germline V gene has CDR1 MDHEN and CDR2 SYDVKM. The CDR3 spells CASSIDRAGYGYTF. The CDR3 coding sequence is TGTGCCAGCAGCATCGACAGGGCCGGCTATGGCTACACCTTC.

This chain uses TRBV4-1 with TRBJ1-4, with 7 positions matching TRBD1. Germline assignment: CDR1 MGHRA and CDR2 YSYEKL. The CDR3 is made up of 16 amino acids. Trimming took 0 bases from V and 0 from J; bases not matched to a gene: 1. The CDR3 loop is CASSQEGTATNEKLFF. The DNA of the CDR3 is TGCGCCAGCAGCCAAGAAGGGACAGCAACTAATGAAAAACTGTTTTTT.

DNA for the CDR3: TGCAGCGAGACCGGAAAACGGAACACTGAAGCTTTCTTT. Translated, it gives CSETGKRNTEAFF. This rearrangement joins TRBV29-1 to TRBJ1-1, with D hard to call. Germline CDR1 reads SQVTM; CDR2 reads ANQGSEA. The CDR3 covers 13 residues. V was pared by 7 bases and J by 1 base, with 13 bases between.

The CDR3 is CASSESLRGPQYEQYF. In nucleotides, the CDR3 is TGTGCCAGCAGTGAATCTCTGAGGGGTCCACAATACGAGCAGTACTTC. The rearrangement links TRBV6-1 to TRBJ2-7, with D possibly being TRBD1 or TRBD2 (5 bases each). Trimming removed 2 bases at V and 4 bases at J, with 18 bases between. The CDR3 is 16 amino acids. Germline assignment: CDR1 MNHNS and CDR2 SASEGT.

This rearrangement joins TRBV5-6 to TRBJ2-2; D is ambiguous. The CDR3 runs to 13 residues. Per the germline V gene, CDR1 is SGHDT and CDR2 is YYEEEE. V gave up 4 bases and J gave up 6 bases, with 10 bases separating them. CDR3 bases: TGTGCCAGCAGCCACGGACGGTCCGGGGAGCTGTTTTTT. Amino acid sequence: CASSHGRSGELFF. Together with reference TRBV5-6 and TRBJ2-2, the CDR3 gives the full variable domain: DAGVTQSPTHLIKTRGQQVTLRCSPKSGHDTVSWYQQALGQGPQFIFQYYEEEERQRGNFPDRFSGHQFPNYSSELNVNALLLGDSALYLCASSHGRSGELFFGEGSRLTVL.

The chain is built from TRBV21-1 and TRBJ1-3. TRBV21-1 is a pseudogene. The CDR3 spans 17 residues. The CDR3 DNA reads as TGTGCCAGCAGCAAAGCGCCGCGACACTACTCTGGAAACACCATATATTTT. Translating it yields CASSKAPRHYSGNTIYF.

The chain uses TRBV5-1 and TRBJ1-2; D remains ambiguous. Per germline, CDR1 SGHRS and CDR2 YFSETQ. This CDR3 has 13 amino acids. Trimming removed 3 bases from V and 2 bases from J, with 8 bases in between. The CDR3 sequence: CASSSDGNYGYTF. CDR3 coding DNA: TGCGCCAGCAGCTCGGACGGAAACTATGGCTACACCTTC.